The 23 T cell receptor beta chains in this list originate from one sample, sequenced in a study of cytomegalovirus exposure and HLA in healthy donors. The PCR made use of 60 Vbeta and 13 Jbeta primers. Only in-frame clones appear in the TCRdb table, and some are missing; sequencing was by immunoSEQ multiplex PCR. The sample holds around 130,000 clones, more than 80% seen once. Sequencing used PBMCs. The source is a man aged 40-49 years in good health and CMV-seronegative.

J is TRBJ2-5 and V is TRBV5-5, with unresolved D. The CDR3 covers 14 residues. CDR1 is SGHKS and CDR2 is YYEKEE in the germline V gene (reference sequence). V was cut by 3 bases and J by 4 bases, with 13 bases left in between. DNA of the CDR3: TGTGCCAGCAGCTGGCGTGGAGAGCCAGAGACCCAGTACTTC. Protein: CASSWRGEPETQYF.

Concerning this clone: The sample contains more than one DNA sequence encoding this CDR3. This chain uses TRBV6-5 with TRBJ2-7, with a tentative D call TRBD1 (6 bases). V gave up 0 bases and J gave up 2 bases, with 11 bases separating them. In germline, CDR1 is MNHEY, CDR2 SVGAGI. CDR3 length equals 15 residues. CDR3 loop: CASSYSRTGTYEQYF. In DNA, the CDR3 is TGTGCCAGCAGTTACTCGAGAACAGGGACCTACGAGCAGTACTTC.

A few counts support this clone. The sample contains more than one DNA sequence encoding this CDR3. The chain uses TRBV9 and TRBJ1-2, with 7 bases that match TRBD1. CDR1 and CDR2 from the germline V gene are SGDLS and YYNGEE. The ends lost 3 bases at V and 1 base at J; junction bases unmatched: 0. The CDR3 is 13 amino acids. The CDR3 DNA is TGTGCCAGCAGCGGACAGGGTAACTATGGCTACACCTTC. This gives the protein CASSGQGNYGYTF.

This clone has just a few counts. The chain is built from TRBV5-1 and TRBJ1-1; 8 bases match TRBD1. The CDR3 spans 15 residues. Per germline, CDR1 SGHRS and CDR2 YFSETQ. Trimming removed 4 bases from V and 5 bases from J; junction bases left unmatched: 10. The CDR3 region has the DNA TGCGCCAGCAGCCCAACGACAGGGACAGGTACTGAAGCTTTCTTT. It translates to CASSPTTGTGTEAFF.

The chain couples TRBV6-5 to TRBJ2-2, with no clear D. Trimming removed 6 bases at V and 0 bases at J, with 8 bases between. The CDR3 totals 14 residues. CDR1 is MNHEY and CDR2 is SVGAGI in the germline V gene. CDR3: CASSITPNTGELFF. As DNA, the CDR3 is TGTGCCAGCAGCATCACACCGAACACCGGGGAGCTGTTTTTT.

In this sample, this clone turned up once. The chain is built from TRBV27 and TRBJ2-7; 11 bases fit TRBD2. The V and J ends lost 3 bases and 0 bases, in that order; junction bases with no gene match: 4. CDR1 and CDR2 (germline): MNHEY, SMNVEV (reference sequence). The CDR3 is 16 amino acids. The DNA of the CDR3 is TGTGCCAGCAGTTTTGGGACTAGCGGCCTCTCCTACGAGCAGTACGTC. It translates to CASSFGTSGLSYEQYV.

CDR3 DNA sequence: TGTGCCAGCAGCCAGGGACAGGGGAGCACTGAAGCTTTCTTT. This codes for CASSQGQGSTEAFF. The V gene is TRBV5-4, the J gene TRBJ1-1; the match to TRBD1 covers 10 bases. V was pared by 4 bases and J by 4 bases, with 4 bases of the junction left unmatched. This CDR3 has 14 residues. Per the germline V gene, CDR1 is SGHNT and CDR2 is YYREEE (reference sequence).

As DNA, the CDR3 is TGTGCCACCAGCAGAGGTACTAGCGGGAGTATCAATGAGCAGTTCTTC. Translation gives CATSRGTSGSINEQFF. The gene calls are TRBV15 and TRBJ2-1; TRBD2 matches at 11 bases. Germline V gives CDR1 LNHNV, CDR2 YYDKDF (reference sequence). The CDR3 is 16 residues long. V was pared by 1 base and J by 6 bases, with 5 bases of the junction left unmatched.

This chain uses TRBV2 with TRBJ2-5; the D gene is possibly TRBD1 (6 bases). The J call may be mistaken, given a closer DNA end match to TRBJ2-7. Germline V CDR1 and CDR2: SNHLY, FYNNEI. The CDR3 consists of 12 residues. This CDR3 reads CASRDSSYEQYF. CDR3 coding DNA: TGTGCCAGCAGGGACAGCTCCTACGAGCAGTACTTC.

This clone was observed once. The chain recombines TRBV7-2 with TRBJ2-5; maybe TRBD1 (5 bases). Germline V gene sequence: CDR1 SGHTA, CDR2 FQGNSA. CDR3 length: 15 amino acids. Trimming pared 5 bases from V and 2 bases from J, leaving 15 bases between. This chain's CDR3 is CASSVKRGGQETQYF. CDR3 in DNA: TGTGCCAGCAGCGTTAAAAGGGGCGGACAAGAGACCCAGTACTTC. The full variable domain, in which reference TRBV7-2 and TRBJ2-5 provide the parts outside the CDR3, is GAGVSQSPSNKVTEKGKDVELRCDPISGHTALYWYRQSLGQGLEFLIYFQGNSAPDKSGLPSDRFSAERTGGSVSTLTIQRTQQEDSAVYLCASSVKRGGQETQYFGPGTRLLVL.

V and J are TRBV5-1 and TRBJ2-7; 7 nucleotides align to TRBD1. This CDR3 is 14 amino acids long. Germline-derived CDR1 and CDR2 are SGHRS and YFSETQ. The ends lost 1 base at V and 3 bases at J; junction bases unmatched: 4. CDR3 in DNA: TGCGCCAGCAGCTTGCGGACAGGAGACTACGAGCAGTACTTC. Protein: CASSLRTGDYEQYF.

The chain has TRBV25-1 and TRBJ1-2; D not certain. This CDR3 has 14 amino acids. V lost 8 bases and J lost 4, with 17 bases in between. The germline V gene has CDR1 MGHDK and CDR2 SYGVNS. CDR3 loop: CASLPDGFSYGYTF. CDR3 coding DNA: TGTGCCAGCCTACCCGACGGGTTTTCCTATGGCTACACCTTC.

A few counts support this clone. Given the absence of the conserved phenylalanine or tryptophan at the CDR3 end, a read error is likely. The chain has TRBV19 and TRBJ2-3; D not certain. Germline V gene lookup returns CDR1 LNHDA and CDR2 SQIVND (reference sequence). There are 15 residues in the CDR3. Deletions cut 1 base from V and 5 bases from J, with 13 bases between. The CDR3 sequence is CASSIGAGSVDTQYV. CDR3 nucleotide sequence: TGTGCCAGTAGTATAGGAGCAGGTTCGGTAGATACGCAGTATGTT.

The V gene is TRBV6-1, the J gene TRBJ1-1, with D maybe TRBD1 (5 bases). The CDR3 runs to 14 residues. V was trimmed by 8 bases and J by 3 bases, leaving 16 bases between them. Per germline, CDR1 MNHNS and CDR2 SASEGT. As DNA, the CDR3 is TGTGCCAGCGGCCCAGGGCCCTCGGACACTGAAGCTTTCTTT. Translating gives CASGPGPSDTEAFF.

The chain is built from TRBV13 and TRBJ2-1; 13 bases are a match to TRBD2. CDR1 and CDR2 (germline): PRHDT, FYEKMQ (reference sequence). V lost 5 bases to trimming and J lost 3 bases; unmatched junction nucleotides: 4. The CDR3 has 16 residues. DNA of the CDR3: TGTGCCAGCAGCCGGACTAGCGGGAGTTTCTACAATGAGCAGTTCTTC. Its protein product is CASSRTSGSFYNEQFF.

The V and J genes are TRBV28 and TRBJ2-7; 7 bases are a match to TRBD1. Unmatched junction bases numbered 2, after V lost 6 bases and J lost 0 bases. The CDR3 extends over 13 amino acids. The germline gives CDR1 MDHEN, CDR2 SYDVKM. The DNA of the CDR3 is TGTGCCAGCAGGGGACAGCCCTCCTACGAGCAGTACTTC. Encoded protein: CASRGQPSYEQYF.

The rearrangement uses TRBV4-1 and TRBJ1-1, with a possible D match to TRBD1 (6 bases). Per germline, CDR1 MGHRA and CDR2 YSYEKL. V lost 3 bases and J lost 1, with 21 bases in between. CDR3 size: 18 residues. This CDR3 is CASSQPITPGQRNTEAFF. The CDR3 nucleotides are TGCGCCAGCAGCCAGCCTATCACACCGGGACAAAGGAACACTGAAGCTTTCTTT.

The CDR3 loop is CASSYSFGTGDYGYTF. The CDR3 DNA reads TGTGCCAGCAGTTACTCCTTTGGGACAGGAGACTATGGCTACACCTTC. The chain carries TRBV6-5 and TRBJ1-2; 8 bases are shared with TRBD1. J gave up 3 bases and V 0 bases, and 6 bases lay outside the gene matches. Germline assignment: CDR1 MNHEY and CDR2 SVGAGI. This CDR3 is built from 16 residues.

The gene calls are TRBV19 and TRBJ2-5; a weak D match, TRBD2 (6 bases). The CDR3 covers 14 residues. Germline V gene sequence: CDR1 LNHDA, CDR2 SQIVND (reference sequence). V lost 5 bases to trimming and J lost 5 bases, with 15 bases between them. The CDR3 protein is CASSAGLRVETQYF. CDR3 DNA: TGTGCCAGTAGTGCGGGACTCAGGGTGGAGACCCAGTACTTC.

For the CDR3, the DNA is TGCAGCGTCGCGGGGATTGGCTATGGCTACACCTTC. Its protein is CSVAGIGYGYTF. J is TRBJ1-2 and V is TRBV29-1; D is undetermined. V was pared by 6 bases and J by 4 bases, with 12 bases between. The CDR3 consists of 12 residues. Germline CDR1 SQVTM, CDR2 ANQGSEA.

Only a few counts were recorded for this clone. CDR3 in amino acids: CSVGAAYEQYF. CDR3 in DNA: TGCAGCGTTGGGGCAGCCTACGAGCAGTACTTC. V and J are TRBV29-1 and TRBJ2-7; D gene unclear. Deletions cut 4 bases from V and 2 bases from J, with 6 bases between. The CDR3 spans 11 residues. Germline V gives CDR1 SQVTM, CDR2 ANQGSEA.

This chain uses TRBV15 with TRBJ2-4, with D possibly matching TRBD2 (5 bases). The CDR3 consists of 12 residues. V gave up 5 bases and J gave up 13 bases, with 15 bases separating them. Germline V gene data show CDR1 as LNHNV and CDR2 as YYDKDF (reference sequence). The CDR3 spells CATSPERDTQYF. CDR3 coding DNA: TGTGCCACCAGCCCAGAGAGGGATACCCAGTACTTC.

The V and J genes are TRBV11-2 and TRBJ2-5, with 8 positions matching TRBD2. The length of the CDR3 is 15 residues. Germline CDR1 reads SGHAT; CDR2 reads FQNNGV. V gave up 1 base and J gave up 5 bases; unmatched junction bases: 6. CDR3 nucleotides: TGTGCCAGCAGCTTAGCCGGGAGGGCCCGGGAGACCCAGTACTTC. Protein sequence: CASSLAGRARETQYF.